This T cell receptor (beta chain) was captured in a study of T cells in Graves' hyperthyroidism and ophthalmopathy. This clonotype was seen many times. This CDR3 spans 14 amino acids. With 4 bases clipped from V and 10 bases from J, the junction kept 10 bases outside the gene matches. Germline-derived CDR1 and CDR2 are SGHRS and YFSETQ. Researchers took RNA transcripts and amplified the TCR beta CDR3 regions from them. The HTBI primer set was used in a first-round RT-PCR of the TCR CDR3. Each CDR3 protein is one row after TCRdb ran MiXCR on the multiplex PCR reads. The profile shows about 320,000 distinct CDR3 sequences, 16% of them singletons.

This chain links TRBV5-1 with TRBJ2-1, with 8 bases identical to TRBD2. This clonotype originated in a man under 40 with Graves' hyperthyroidism. Sequencing input: blood. CDR3 loop: CASSPQPAGEEQFF. CDR3 coding DNA: TGCGCCAGCAGCCCCCAACCAGCGGGAGAGGAGCAGTTCTTC.